This T cell receptor (beta chain) was captured by sequencing in a study of PD-L1 blockade in urothelial cancer. In the study overall: Male sex and bladder-origin urothelial cancer characterized about nine tenths of the roughly 29 patients. Anywhere from 0 to 3 prior chemotherapy regimens had been received by patients.

Time point meaning: peripheral blood 6 weeks after treatment start. Generated by immunoSEQ multiplex PCR, the TCRdb table keeps only in-frame clones and is missing some. The table has about 120,000 clones, about 89% seen once. The sequence was collected from a man aged 55 to 69 with urothelial cancer. This sample comprised PBMCs, obtained around atezolizumab (anti-PD-L1) treatment.

The CDR3 bases are TGTGCCAGCGGAACAGGGCCGGGGGAGACCCAGTACTTC. The encoded protein is CASGTGPGETQYF. The gene calls are TRBV28 and TRBJ2-5; a weak D match, TRBD1 (6 bases). V lost 8 bases, J lost 5 bases, and 15 bases lay in between. CDR1 and CDR2 (germline): MDHEN, SYDVKM. This CDR3 is 13 amino acids long. Drawing the rest from reference TRBV28 and TRBJ2-5, the complete variable domain is DVKVTQSSRYLVKRTGEKVFLECVQDMDHENMFWYRQDPGLGLRLIYFSYDVKMKEKGDIPEGYSVSREKKERFSLILESASTNQTSMYLCASGTGPGETQYFGPGTRLLVL.